These 3 T cell receptor beta chains were sequenced from one sample in a study of blood T cells in healthy people across ages. The second PCR ran 7 to 11 cycles with a sample-barcoded 5' primer and J-beta primers. TCRdb reanalysed the 5' RACE reads using MiXCR and keeps one entry per CDR3 protein. The sample shows about 1.1 million distinct CDR3 sequences, 30% to 40% of them seen only once. The sequencing sample was made of blood. Receptors originate from a man younger than 35 in good health.

About this clonotype: This sequence may be a read error, since a much larger clone differs from it by one base. The chain employs TRBV12-3 or TRBV12-4 and TRBJ2-3; 8 nucleotides align to TRBD1. The CDR3 spans 15 residues. Here the CDR3 reads CANSLDRESTDTQYF. CDR3 sequence (DNA): TGTGCCAACAGTTTGGACAGGGAGAGCACAGATACGCAGTATTTT.

This clonotype was seen a handful of times. V gene TRBV20-1 combines with J gene TRBJ2-5; possibly TRBD2 for D (6 bases). The V gene lost 3 bases and the J gene lost 11 bases, with 16 bases spanning the gap. The CDR3 has 12 amino acids. CDR1 and CDR2 (germline): DFQATT, SNEGSKA (reference sequence). Here the CDR3 reads CSASGGINEQYF. Written as DNA, the CDR3 is TGCAGTGCTAGTGGAGGGATCAATGAGCAGTACTTC.

Only a few counts were recorded for this clonotype. The J gene is TRBJ1-5, the V gene TRBV6-6, with D unresolved. Trimming left V 5 bases short and J 0 bases short, with 8 bases between. CDR3 length: 14 residues. In germline, CDR1 is MNHNY, CDR2 SVGAGI (reference sequence). Here the CDR3 DNA reads TGTGCCAGCAGTCGGAGCCGTAGCAATCAGCCCCAGCATTTT. It yields the protein CASSRSRSNQPQHF.